This T cell receptor beta chain was observed in a study of CD8 T cells in ankylosing spondylitis (dated by TCRdb to about 2017). About the study as a whole: The study profiled T cell receptor beta repertoires in healthy donors and ankylosing spondylitis patients to find disease-linked TCR variants. The full study cohort was made up of 20 to 25 ankylosing spondylitis patients and some 100 healthy donors. Peripheral blood was sampled, and synovial fluid was also collected from ankylosing spondylitis patients.

Results and caveats for the whole study, not just this receptor: In peripheral blood, the disease-linked clones were found at relatively low frequencies and had a CD8+ phenotype. Blood from ankylosing spondylitis patients appeared to be characterized by a TCR beta motif made up of under 10 highly homologous amino acid variants. Some motif variants were previously reported in synovial fluid and blood of reactive arthritis patients, suggesting common disease-initiation mechanisms. According to the report, matched synovial fluid samples from ankylosing spondylitis patients were significantly enriched for the disease-linked clones.

The CDR3, from cysteine to phenylalanine, totals 16 residues. Just CDR3 DNA is preserved here, 48 bases in frame from base 1. CDR1 LGHDT and CDR2 YNNKEL are derived from the germline V gene (reference sequence). The germline ends are 11 bases apart after V is trimmed by 0 bases and J by 2 bases. Sequencing instrument: Illumina HiSeq 2500. Quantitative 5'-RACE with molecular barcodes was used to prepare TCR beta libraries. The authors' analysis ran thus. Disease-linked TCR variants were identified with a new computational method built on a probabilistic model of VDJ rearrangement. TCRdb's own reprocessing of the public reads used fastp at Q25 and MiXCR and kept productive beta chains. Merged by CDR3 protein, the rows form single entries marked with the most common genes and DNA. TCRdb's processing, not the study's, gives the V and J calls here. For this sample the table gives under 200,000 distinct CDR3 sequences, of which just over 9.5% were detected only once. Over 13% of the sample goes to the ten largest clones.

This clonotype was observed at least ten times. The target of this receptor is not known. No base qualities exist here, and no much larger clone lies one base off it. The clonotype comes from a female donor with ankylosing spondylitis or in good health (not recorded which). Recombination joined TRBV3-1 with TRBJ2-1; the D gene lacks a confident call. Sequenced sample: blood, either unsorted or a sorted T cell fraction (not recorded which). The CDR3 region: CASSQEFLEPYNEQFF. The DNA sequence is as follows: TGTGCCAGCAGCCAAGAATTCCTAGAACCCTACAATGAGCAGTTCTTC.